These 8 T cell receptor beta chains share one sample of origin, sequenced in a study of regulatory T cells in long-lasting Graves disease. Time point reported: newly diagnosed GD, antithyroid drugs for less than 3 months. The authors made the TCR library using RNA they extracted from PBMCs. Libraries of TCR beta came from iRepertoire HTBI primers plus Arm-PCR of CDR3 regions. TCRdb redid the calling of the multiplex PCR reads with MiXCR, one entry per CDR3 protein. The data contain approximately 400,000 distinct CDR3 sequences, about a sixth of them singletons. The sample was peripheral blood mononuclear cells (PBMCs), taken at new diagnosis, from a patient treated with antithyroid drugs. The receptors were sampled from a female donor with Graves disease.

The J gene is TRBJ2-6, the V gene TRBV2; TRBD1 or TRBD2 may be the D gene (5 bases each). Germline V lookup: CDR1 SNHLY, CDR2 FYNNEI. Between the trimmed V and J ends, which lost 4 bases and 0 bases, there was a span of 19 bases. This CDR3 is 19 amino acids long. The CDR3 loop reads CASSVTDGTVLSGANVLTF. The CDR3 nucleotides are TGTGCCAGCAGTGTAACCGACGGGACGGTTCTCTCTGGGGCCAACGTCCTGACTTTC.

This clonotype was counted many times. The chain couples TRBV2 to TRBJ2-1; D gene unclear. V was cut by 7 bases and J by 10 bases, with 14 bases left in between. Per germline, CDR1 SNHLY and CDR2 FYNNEI. CDR3 length equals 12 residues. The CDR3 DNA is TGTGCCAGCATCCAGGTCGGACCCGAGCAGTTCTTC. As protein: CASIQVGPEQFF.

This clonotype was observed a few times. The CDR3 protein is CASSHRDGTDTQYF. For the CDR3, the DNA is TGCGCCAGCAGCCATCGGGACGGCACAGATACGCAGTATTTT. This chain joins TRBV4-3 and TRBJ2-3, with D tentatively TRBD1 or TRBD2 (5 bases each). Germline values: CDR1 LGHNA, CDR2 YSLEER. The V end was cut by 3 bases, the J end by 1 base, with 8 bases between. The CDR3 is 14 amino acids.

This clonotype came up many times. V is TRBV12-3 or TRBV12-4 and J is TRBJ1-1, with D unclear. The ends were cut back, 5 bases at V and 8 bases at J, with 12 bases in the middle. The CDR3 length is 12 residues. CDR3 sequence: CASSRHKREAFF. DNA of the CDR3: TGTGCCAGCAGTCGCCACAAGCGGGAAGCTTTCTTT.

This sequence joins TRBV20-1 and TRBJ2-7; D uncertain. Trimming pared 4 bases from V and 0 bases from J, leaving 16 bases between. CDR3 length equals 15 residues. Germline values: CDR1 DFQATT, CDR2 SNEGSKA (reference sequence). The CDR3 region has the DNA TGCAGTGCTATGAACCCACTTCAAAGCTCCTACGAGCAGTACTTC. Encoded protein: CSAMNPLQSSYEQYF.

This clonotype was seen only a few times. This chain joins TRBV28 and TRBJ1-1; D remains ambiguous. The length of the CDR3 is 12 residues. The germline gives CDR1 MDHEN, CDR2 SYDVKM. The V end lost 5 bases, the J end lost 4 bases, and 8 bases lay between the germline ends. The CDR3 loop reads CASSHLPTEAFF. The CDR3 nucleotides are TGTGCCAGCAGTCATCTCCCCACTGAAGCTTTCTTT.

The chain carries TRBV29-1 and TRBJ2-5, with 10 bases aligning to TRBD2. Germline values: CDR1 SQVTM, CDR2 ANQGSEA. CDR3 length equals 16 residues. V shed 3 bases and J 5 bases; nucleotides not matched to a gene: 12. The CDR3 region has the DNA TGCAGCGTTGATGGGCTAGCGGGAGTGCTCGACGAGACCCAGTACTTC. Protein sequence: CSVDGLAGVLDETQYF.

The rearrangement joins TRBV12-3 or TRBV12-4 to TRBJ1-2; TRBD1 agrees at 7 bases. V lost 6 bases and J lost 4; bases outside the gene matches: 14. This CDR3 is built from 16 residues. CDR3 DNA: TGTGCCAGCAGCGGCCCAGGACATCAGGGGGTCTATGGCTACACCTTC. Protein product: CASSGPGHQGVYGYTF.